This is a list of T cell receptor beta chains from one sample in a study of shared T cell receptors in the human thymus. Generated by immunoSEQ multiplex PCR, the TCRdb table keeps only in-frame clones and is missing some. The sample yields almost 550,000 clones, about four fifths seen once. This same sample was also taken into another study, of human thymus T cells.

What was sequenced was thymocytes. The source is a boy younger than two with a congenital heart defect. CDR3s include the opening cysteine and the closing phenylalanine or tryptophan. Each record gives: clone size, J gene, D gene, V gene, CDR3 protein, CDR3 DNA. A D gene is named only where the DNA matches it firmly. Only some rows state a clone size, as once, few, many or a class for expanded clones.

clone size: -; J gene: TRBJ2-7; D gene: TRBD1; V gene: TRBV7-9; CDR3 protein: CASSEGQGGYEQYF; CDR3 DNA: TGTGCCAGCAGCGAGGGACAGGGAGGATACGAGCAGTACTTC
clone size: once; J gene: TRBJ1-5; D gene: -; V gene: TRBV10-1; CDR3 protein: CASSESNGSTGQPQHF; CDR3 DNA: TGCGCCAGCAGTGAGTCGAACGGCTCGACCGGGCAGCCCCAGCATTTT
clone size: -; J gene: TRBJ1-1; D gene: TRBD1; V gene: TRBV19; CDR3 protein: CASSIPGQANTEAFF; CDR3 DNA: TGTGCCAGTAGTATACCCGGACAGGCGAACACTGAAGCTTTCTTT
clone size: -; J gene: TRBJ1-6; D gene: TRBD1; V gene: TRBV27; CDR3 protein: CASSPTGQDSPLHF; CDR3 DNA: TGTGCCAGCAGTCCTACAGGACAGGATTCACCCCTCCACTTT
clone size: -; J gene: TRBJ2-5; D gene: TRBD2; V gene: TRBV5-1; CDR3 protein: CASRSLAGQETQYF; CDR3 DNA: TGCGCCAGCAGGTCCCTAGCGGGACAAGAGACCCAGTACTTC
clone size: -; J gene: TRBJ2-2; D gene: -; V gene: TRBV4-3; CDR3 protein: CASSPQRITGELFF; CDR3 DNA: TGCGCCAGCAGCCCCCAGCGGATCACCGGGGAGCTGTTTTTT
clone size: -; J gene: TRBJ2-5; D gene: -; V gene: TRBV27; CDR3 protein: CASRGPGAVETQYF; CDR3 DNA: TGTGCCAGCAGGGGCCCGGGAGCAGTGGAGACCCAGTACTTC
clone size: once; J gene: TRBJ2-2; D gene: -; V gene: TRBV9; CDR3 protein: CASSGPAGIETGELFF; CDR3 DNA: TGTGCCAGCAGCGGGCCCGCGGGTATAGAGACCGGGGAGCTGTTTTTT
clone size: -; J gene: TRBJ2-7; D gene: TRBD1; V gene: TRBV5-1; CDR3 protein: CASSLKGKDRDPYEQYF; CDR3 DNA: TGCGCCAGCAGCTTGAAGGGTAAGGACAGGGACCCCTACGAGCAGTACTTC
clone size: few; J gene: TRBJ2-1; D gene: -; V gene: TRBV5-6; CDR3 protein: CASFSFGQYNEQFF; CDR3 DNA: TGTGCCAGCTTCTCTTTCGGACAGTACAATGAGCAGTTCTTC
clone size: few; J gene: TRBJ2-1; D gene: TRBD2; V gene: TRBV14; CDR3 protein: CASSQDGAKAGVPYEQFF; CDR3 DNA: TGTGCCAGCAGCCAAGACGGGGCCAAAGCGGGAGTCCCCTATGAGCAGTTCTTC